One and the same sample provided the 15 T cell receptor beta chains below, sequenced in a study of blood T cells in healthy people across ages. A second PCR of 7 to 11 cycles used a sample-barcoded 5' primer and a J-beta primer mix. Each CDR3 protein gets one entry after TCRdb re-called the 5' RACE reads with MiXCR. The sample includes about a million distinct CDR3 sequences, roughly two fifths of them seen just once. The sample was blood. Receptor source: a man younger than 30 in good health.

The gene calls are TRBV4-1 and TRBJ1-2, with D possibly TRBD1 on 6 matching bases. CDR1 and CDR2 (germline): MGHRA, YSYEKL. CDR3 length equals 15 residues. V was clipped by 3 bases and J by 4 bases, with 15 bases between them. In nucleotides, the CDR3 is TGCGCCAGCAGCCAGTTAACAGGGTTAGGCTATGGCTACACCTTC. It is translated as CASSQLTGLGYGYTF.

The rearrangement joins TRBV9 to TRBJ1-1; tentative D call: TRBD1 (6 bases). The germline V and J ends were trimmed by 5 bases and 2 bases, with 10 bases remaining between them. This CDR3 is built from 13 residues. CDR1 and CDR2 from the germline V gene are SGDLS and YYNGEE. CDR3 sequence (DNA): TGTGCCAGCAGGAAGGGACACAACACTGAAGCTTTCTTT. Protein product: CASRKGHNTEAFF.

This clonotype has more than one count but fewer than ten. The chain links TRBV20-1 to TRBJ2-1; TRBD1 matches at 7 bases. The V gene's germline CDR1 is DFQATT and CDR2 SNEGSKA (reference sequence). The CDR3 has 16 amino acids. J lost 1 base, V lost 6 bases, and 12 bases had no gene match. In DNA, the CDR3 is TGCAGTGCCTCCTCTGTCGACAGGGTTTCCTACAATGAGCAGTTCTTC. Amino acid sequence: CSASSVDRVSYNEQFF.

The J gene is TRBJ1-5, the V gene TRBV12-3 or TRBV12-4; the D is unclear. The CDR3 loop spans 14 amino acids. Between the trimmed V and J ends, which lost 6 bases and 4 bases, there was a span of 13 bases. The chain's CDR3 is CASSPSAGNQPQHF. The CDR3 region has the DNA TGTGCCAGCAGCCCGAGTGCGGGGAATCAGCCCCAGCATTTT.

This clonotype was recorded a few times. The rearrangement uses TRBV7-6 and TRBJ2-2; D may match TRBD1 or TRBD2 (5 bases each). Trimming left V 0 bases short and J 6 bases short, with 14 bases between. CDR1 and CDR2 (germline): SGHVS, FNYEAQ. The CDR3 extends over 16 amino acids. CDR3 DNA: TGTGCCAGCAGCTTAGCTGGTACTGGGGGATCCGGGGAGCTGTTTTTT. Protein product: CASSLAGTGGSGELFF.

V gene TRBV4-2 combines with J gene TRBJ2-1; possible D gene TRBD1, 6 bases. CDR3 length: 14 amino acids. Germline CDR1 LGHNA, CDR2 YNFKEQ. V was pared by 0 bases and J by 7 bases, with 10 bases between. CDR3 DNA: TGTGCCAGCAGCCAAGAGGACAGAGAGAATGAGCAGTTCTTC. It encodes CASSQEDRENEQFF.

This clonotype has just a few counts. This rearrangement joins TRBV7-2 to TRBJ1-5; D ambiguous. Germline values: CDR1 SGHTA, CDR2 FQGNSA. V dropped 7 bases and J dropped 1 base, with 14 bases sitting between them. The CDR3 is made up of 15 amino acids. Here the CDR3 reads CASTLSPGSNQPQHF. The CDR3 region has the DNA TGTGCCAGCACCCTCAGCCCGGGGAGCAATCAGCCCCAGCATTTT.

This clonotype has only a few counts. CDR3 region: CASSFSGDNQPQHF. In DNA, the CDR3 is TGTGCCAGCAGTTTTTCAGGGGACAATCAGCCCCAGCATTTT. The chain carries TRBV12-3 or TRBV12-4 and TRBJ1-5; tentative D call: TRBD1 (6 bases). The CDR3 is 14 residues long. Trimming shortened V by 3 bases and J by 3 bases, and 9 bases separated the two germline ends.

The chain joins TRBV7-2 to TRBJ1-6; possible D gene TRBD1, 5 bases. The germline V and J ends were trimmed by 1 base and 8 bases, with 12 bases remaining between them. The germline gives CDR1 SGHTA, CDR2 FQGNSA. There are 15 residues in the CDR3. For the CDR3, the DNA is TGTGCCAGCAGCTTAGTATGGCAGGGAGATTCACCCCTCCACTTT. This codes for CASSLVWQGDSPLHF.

The table lists this clonotype with a few counts. The chain recombines TRBV4-1 with TRBJ2-3, with 10 bases that match TRBD2. The CDR3 sequence is 16 residues long. Germline V gene lookup returns CDR1 MGHRA and CDR2 YSYEKL. Trimming cost V 2 bases and J 2 bases; bases outside gene matches: 4. In DNA form, the CDR3 reads TGCGCCAGCAGCCAACTTAGCGGGGGGCCCACAGATACGCAGTATTTT. Translated: CASSQLSGGPTDTQYF.

The sample holds a few counts of this clonotype. V usage is TRBV4-3 and J usage is TRBJ2-7, with D perhaps TRBD1 (6 bases). The CDR3 is 14 amino acids. Trimming took off 4 bases at V and 0 bases at J, with 10 bases between the two ends. Looked up from germline, CDR1 is LGHNA and CDR2 is YSLEER. CDR3 protein: CASSRDTLSYEQYF. Here the CDR3 DNA reads TGCGCCAGCAGCCGGGACACTCTCTCCTACGAGCAGTACTTC.

The V call is TRBV10-3, the J call TRBJ2-1, with a tentative D call TRBD2 (6 bases). V was shortened by 0 bases and J by 9 bases, with 9 bases between the two germline ends. The length of the CDR3 is 13 residues. Germline CDR1 is ENHRY and CDR2 is SYGVKD. The CDR3 protein is CAISESGGGEQFF. The CDR3 nucleotides are TGTGCCATCAGTGAGTCGGGGGGAGGTGAGCAGTTCTTC.

J is TRBJ1-4 and V is TRBV6-5; D gene ambiguous. Germline values: CDR1 MNHEY, CDR2 SVGAGI. The V end lost 0 bases, the J end lost 4 bases, and 12 bases lay between the germline ends. This CDR3 is built from 16 residues. The CDR3 bases are TGTGCCAGCAGTTACTCGAAATCTGCTTTTAATGAAAAACTGTTTTTT. Protein: CASSYSKSAFNEKLFF.

This clonotype came up a few times. The CDR3 sequence is CASSQDAGGAYYGYTF. CDR3 DNA: TGTGCCAGCAGCCAAGATGCGGGGGGCGCGTACTATGGCTACACCTTC. The genes are TRBV4-2 and TRBJ1-2, with a tentative D call TRBD1 (6 bases). The CDR3 is 16 amino acids. V shed 0 bases and J shed 3 bases, with 14 bases lying between them. CDR1 is LGHNA, CDR2 YNFKEQ, per germline.

As for this clonotype: A junction boundary mismatches the germline segment, possibly from a read error. J is TRBJ1-2 and V is TRBV4-3; 11 nucleotides align to TRBD1. Germline lookup yields CDR1 LGHNA and CDR2 YSLEER. The CDR3 is 19 residues long. CDR3 protein: CASSHRYTGQGVPNCGYTF. The DNA of the CDR3 is TGCGCCAGCAGCCACCGATATACGGGACAGGGGGTGCCTAACTGTGGCTACACCTTC.